The rows below give T cell receptor beta chains drawn from one sample of a study of identical twins. TCRdb re-called the 5' RACE reads with MiXCR, one entry per CDR3 protein. The sample has about 700,000 distinct CDR3 sequences, 8.5% to 9.5% seen once. The same data also went into a second study, on yellow fever vaccine responses in identical twins.

Source material: PBMCs. Every receptor here comes from a woman aged 18-29 years in good health. Each CDR3 is given with its conserved first and last residue. The D gene is left open where the match is weak. Size tells how often a clone was seen (once, few, many) or the class of an expanded clone, and some rows leave it out.

clone size: NA
D gene: NA
J gene: TRBJ2-6
V gene: TRBV5-1
CDR3 protein: CASSLVTGWGSGANVLTF
CDR3 DNA: TGCGCCAGCAGCTTGGTTACAGGATGGGGTTCTGGGGCCAACGTCCTGACTTTC

clone size: NA
D gene: TRBD2
J gene: TRBJ2-1
V gene: TRBV12-3/TRBV12-4
CDR3 protein: CASSQLAESYNEQFF
CDR3 DNA: TGTGCCAGCAGTCAACTAGCGGAGTCCTACAATGAGCAGTTCTTC

clone size: few
D gene: NA
J gene: TRBJ2-5
V gene: TRBV4-2
CDR3 protein: CASSQELLAETQYF
CDR3 DNA: TGTGCCAGCAGCCAAGAACTACTCGCAGAGACCCAGTACTTC

clone size: few
D gene: NA
J gene: TRBJ1-2
V gene: TRBV24-1
CDR3 protein: CATSGAGEGYTF
CDR3 DNA: TGTGCCACCAGCGGGGCCGGGGAAGGCTACACCTTC

clone size: few
D gene: NA
J gene: TRBJ1-2
V gene: TRBV5-1
CDR3 protein: CASSLEGTTYGYTF
CDR3 DNA: TGCGCCAGCAGCTTGGAAGGGACAACTTATGGCTACACCTTC

clone size: NA
D gene: NA
J gene: TRBJ1-1
V gene: TRBV7-9
CDR3 protein: CASSPLVAGAEAFF
CDR3 DNA: TGTGCCAGCAGCCCTCTGGTCGCAGGGGCTGAAGCTTTCTTT

clone size: NA
D gene: TRBD2
J gene: TRBJ2-7
V gene: TRBV7-6
CDR3 protein: CASSLAGGPVNEQYF
CDR3 DNA: TGTGCCAGCAGCTTGGCGGGGGGGCCGGTCAACGAGCAGTACTTC

clone size: NA
D gene: NA
J gene: TRBJ2-4
V gene: TRBV11-1
CDR3 protein: CASSPMLAKNIQYF
CDR3 DNA: TGTGCCAGCAGCCCCATGCTAGCCAAAAACATTCAGTACTTC

clone size: NA
D gene: TRBD2
J gene: TRBJ2-3
V gene: TRBV28
CDR3 protein: CASRGVAGGRSDTQYF
CDR3 DNA: TGTGCCAGCAGGGGGGTAGCGGGAGGAAGGTCAGATACGCAGTATTTT

clone size: NA
D gene: NA
J gene: TRBJ2-2
V gene: TRBV7-9
CDR3 protein: CASSTRWELFF
CDR3 DNA: TGTGCCAGCAGCACCCGGTGGGAGCTGTTTTTT

clone size: NA
D gene: NA
J gene: TRBJ1-6
V gene: TRBV4-1
CDR3 protein: CASSHTGDVKSPLHF
CDR3 DNA: TGCGCCAGCAGCCATACCGGGGATGTAAAATCACCCCTCCACTTT

clone size: few
D gene: TRBD2
J gene: TRBJ2-1
V gene: TRBV7-6
CDR3 protein: CASSSRISGGPNNEQFF
CDR3 DNA: TGTGCCAGCAGCTCCCGCATTAGCGGGGGGCCTAACAATGAGCAGTTCTTC

clone size: few
D gene: NA
J gene: TRBJ2-3
V gene: TRBV6-1
CDR3 protein: CASSQITFPDTSTDTQYF
CDR3 DNA: TGTGCCAGCAGCCAAATTACGTTTCCAGACACTAGCACAGATACGCAGTATTTT

clone size: few
D gene: NA
J gene: TRBJ2-1
V gene: TRBV4-2
CDR3 protein: CASSQGFPGEQFF
CDR3 DNA: TGTGCCAGCAGCCAAGGATTTCCCGGTGAGCAGTTCTTC

clone size: NA
D gene: NA
J gene: TRBJ2-7
V gene: TRBV11-2
CDR3 protein: CASSLPTELQYF
CDR3 DNA: TGTGCCAGCAGCCTCCCCACCGAGTTGCAGTACTTC

clone size: NA
D gene: NA
J gene: TRBJ2-3
V gene: TRBV7-9
CDR3 protein: CVSSLVPRGSTDTQYF
CDR3 DNA: TGTGTCAGCAGCTTGGTCCCCAGGGGTAGCACAGATACGCAGTATTTT

clone size: NA
D gene: NA
J gene: TRBJ1-1
V gene: TRBV5-7
CDR3 protein: CAMGPGDGAFMNTEAFF
CDR3 DNA: TGTGCCATGGGCCCCGGGGACGGAGCCTTCATGAACACTGAAGCTTTCTTT

clone size: few
D gene: NA
J gene: TRBJ1-5
V gene: TRBV7-2
CDR3 protein: CASSLAGRVGQPQHF
CDR3 DNA: TGTGCCAGCAGCTTAGCAGGAAGGGTTGGGCAGCCCCAGCATTTT

clone size: NA
D gene: NA
J gene: TRBJ2-2
V gene: TRBV12-3/TRBV12-4
CDR3 protein: CASSLYGRHTGELFF
CDR3 DNA: TGTGCCAGCAGTTTGTACGGGAGACACACCGGGGAGCTGTTTTTT

clone size: NA
D gene: NA
J gene: TRBJ2-1
V gene: TRBV27
CDR3 protein: CASSFSEYNEQFF
CDR3 DNA: TGTGCCAGCAGTTTTTCGGAGTACAATGAGCAGTTCTTC

clone size: NA
D gene: TRBD2
J gene: TRBJ2-1
V gene: TRBV6-5
CDR3 protein: CASSYRVRLAGHNEQFF
CDR3 DNA: TGTGCCAGCAGTTACAGAGTTAGGCTAGCGGGACACAATGAGCAGTTCTTC

clone size: few
D gene: NA
J gene: TRBJ2-3
V gene: TRBV7-3
CDR3 protein: CASSRAITDTQYF
CDR3 DNA: TGTGCCAGCAGCCGGGCCATCACAGATACGCAGTATTTT

clone size: many
D gene: NA
J gene: TRBJ2-2
V gene: TRBV20-1
CDR3 protein: CSARDPRNTGELFF
CDR3 DNA: TGCAGTGCTAGAGATCCGCGGAACACCGGGGAGCTGTTTTTT

clone size: NA
D gene: NA
J gene: TRBJ1-1
V gene: TRBV2
CDR3 protein: CASSRQLQNTEAFF
CDR3 DNA: TGTGCCAGCAGCAGACAACTACAGAACACTGAAGCTTTCTTT

clone size: NA
D gene: TRBD2
J gene: TRBJ2-3
V gene: TRBV7-3
CDR3 protein: CASSLSGGLGDTQYF
CDR3 DNA: TGTGCCAGCAGCTTAAGCGGGGGTCTTGGAGATACGCAGTATTTT

clone size: few
D gene: TRBD1
J gene: TRBJ2-2
V gene: TRBV5-6
CDR3 protein: CASSLVTGVGTGELFF
CDR3 DNA: TGTGCCAGCAGCTTGGTTACAGGGGTAGGGACCGGGGAGCTGTTTTTT

clone size: many
D gene: TRBD2
J gene: TRBJ2-3
V gene: TRBV5-5
CDR3 protein: CASSTTGLAGREF
CDR3 DNA: TGTGCCAGCAGCACCACGGGACTAGCGGGAAGAGAATTT